One sample yielded the 18 T cell receptor beta chains listed below, sequenced in a study of blood T cell repertoires in COVID-19. Method: immunoSEQ multiplex PCR; TCRdb's copy keeps in-frame clones and lacks some. The repertoire holds more than 80,000 clones, with roughly 86% as singletons. Material for sequencing was peripheral blood. These receptors came from a man aged 35 to 55 with acute or convalescent COVID-19.

In its sample, this clone was seen once. This chain uses TRBV19 with TRBJ1-6, with D uncertain. The CDR3 has 15 amino acids. Germline loops: CDR1 LNHDA, CDR2 SQIVND (reference sequence). V was shortened by 3 bases and J by 5 bases, with 11 bases between the two germline ends. Here the CDR3 reads CASSIGGINNSPLHF. The DNA for the CDR3 is TGTGCCAGTAGTATCGGAGGGATCAATAATTCACCCCTCCACTTT.

The chain has TRBV7-9 and TRBJ1-6, with 7 bases fitting TRBD1. The CDR3 consists of 17 residues. Germline V CDR1 and CDR2: SEHNR, FQNEAQ (reference sequence). Germline trimming cut 4 bases from V and 4 bases from J; bases unmatched to any gene: 10. In DNA form, the CDR3 reads TGTGCCAGCAGCTCTGCTCGGGGACAGCCTTATAATTCACCCCTCCACTTT. Protein: CASSSARGQPYNSPLHF.

The chain couples TRBV6-6 to TRBJ1-1; TRBD1 matches at 7 bases. Germline CDR1 is MNHNY and CDR2 is SVGAGI (reference sequence). CDR3 length equals 16 residues. With 5 bases clipped from V and 0 bases from J, the junction kept 9 bases outside the gene matches. This CDR3 reads CASSTRTGPMNTEAFF. The DNA of the CDR3 is TGTGCCAGCAGTACACGGACAGGACCCATGAACACTGAAGCTTTCTTT.

The genes are TRBV10-2 and TRBJ2-2; 10 bases line up with TRBD1. This CDR3 contains 15 residues. The V gene's germline CDR1 is WSHSY and CDR2 SAAADI. The ends lost 8 bases at V and 3 bases at J; junction bases unmatched: 6. CDR3 loop: CASLRGTGDTGELFF. The CDR3 DNA sequence: TGCGCCAGCCTCCGTGGGACAGGGGACACCGGGGAGCTGTTTTTT.

The chain carries TRBV12-3 or TRBV12-4 and TRBJ1-2; TRBD1 might be the D (5 bases). V was clipped by 5 bases and J by 7 bases, with 14 bases between them. The CDR3 sequence is 13 residues long. CDR3 loop: CASSPGRGGGYTF. CDR3 DNA sequence: TGTGCCAGCAGTCCAGGACGCGGGGGTGGCTACACCTTC.

The chain couples TRBV30 to TRBJ1-1, with 8 bases lining up with TRBD1. The V segment lost 2 bases and the J segment 3 bases; nucleotides outside the gene matches: 11. Germline assignment: CDR1 GTSNPN and CDR2 SVGIG (reference sequence). The CDR3 runs to 16 residues. The CDR3 bases are TGTGCCTGGAGTCTAAACACCCCGACAGGGGACACTGAAGCTTTCTTT. Its translation: CAWSLNTPTGDTEAFF.

This chain connects TRBV27 to TRBJ2-7, with a tentative D call TRBD2 (5 bases). The CDR3 covers 14 residues. Germline V gives CDR1 MNHEY, CDR2 SMNVEV (reference sequence). V lost 0 bases and J lost 4, with 10 bases in between. The CDR3: CASSLSNGGYEQYF. CDR3 DNA sequence: TGTGCCAGCAGTTTATCGAACGGAGGTTACGAGCAGTACTTC.

The DNA for the CDR3 is TGTGCCAGCAGTGTTGGGGGGGCTCGAAATTCACCCCTCCACTTT. It specifies CASSVGGARNSPLHF. The chain links TRBV2 to TRBJ1-6; D is perhaps TRBD1 (6 bases). V dropped 4 bases and J dropped 7 bases, with 14 bases sitting between them. The CDR3 spans 15 residues. The germline gives CDR1 SNHLY, CDR2 FYNNEI. The whole variable domain, remainder taken from reference TRBV2 and TRBJ1-6, is EPEVTQTPSHQVTQMGQEVILRCVPISNHLYFYWYRQILGQKVEFLVSFYNNEISEKSEIFDDQFSVERPDGSNFTLKIRSTKLEDSAMYFCASSVGGARNSPLHFGNGTRLTVT.

V gene TRBV6-6 combines with J gene TRBJ2-7; D is unclear. The CDR3 has 16 amino acids. CDR1 is MNHNY, CDR2 SVGAGI, per germline (reference sequence). The V gene lost 4 bases and the J gene lost 4 bases, with 20 bases spanning the gap. The DNA for the CDR3 is TGTGCCAGCAGTTCAACCGATCTAGGTTCGTCGTACGAGCAGTACTTC. Amino acid sequence: CASSSTDLGSSYEQYF.

The chain's CDR3 is CASSLAVGRGFEQYF. The CDR3 DNA is TGTGCCAGCAGCTTGGCCGTCGGCAGGGGTTTCGAGCAGTACTTC. The genes are TRBV5-6 and TRBJ2-7, with a weak D call TRBD1 (6 bases). Trimming took off 0 bases at V and 6 bases at J, with 16 bases between the two ends. The CDR3 spans 15 residues. CDR1 and CDR2 from the germline V gene are SGHDT and YYEEEE.

The V and J genes are TRBV25-1 and TRBJ1-1; D remains ambiguous. The germline gives CDR1 MGHDK, CDR2 SYGVNS. With 4 bases removed from V and 4 bases from J, the gap between germline ends came to 16 bases. This CDR3 is built from 15 residues. CDR3 region: CASSGGIGRGTEAFF. The DNA of the CDR3 is TGTGCCAGCAGTGGAGGGATCGGGAGAGGCACTGAAGCTTTCTTT.

The V and J genes are TRBV9 and TRBJ1-4, with 7 bases that match TRBD1. There are 15 residues in the CDR3. Unmatched junction bases numbered 7, after V lost 4 bases and J lost 4 bases. Germline V gene sequence: CDR1 SGDLS, CDR2 YYNGEE. The CDR3 spells CASSPSDRVNEKLFF. Written as DNA, the CDR3 is TGTGCCAGCAGCCCCTCCGACAGGGTTAATGAAAAACTGTTTTTT.

The chain joins TRBV7-2 to TRBJ2-5; 10 bases agree with TRBD1. Germline lookup yields CDR1 SGHTA and CDR2 FQGNSA. The CDR3 covers 15 residues. V was clipped by 5 bases and J by 5 bases; unmatched bases: 8. CDR3: CASSTRQGAYETQYF. CDR3 bases: TGTGCCAGCAGCACCAGACAGGGGGCATATGAGACCCAGTACTTC.

This chain joins TRBV7-2 and TRBJ1-2; weak D call: TRBD1 (6 bases). The CDR3 contains 17 residues. CDR1 and CDR2 from the germline V gene are SGHTA and FQGNSA. V was shortened by 5 bases and J by 3 bases, with 22 bases between the two germline ends. The CDR3 sequence: CASSPRDTLQRYYGYTF. CDR3 coding DNA: TGTGCCAGCAGCCCCCGGGACACCCTTCAACGGTACTATGGCTACACCTTC.

The chain links TRBV7-9 to TRBJ1-6; possible D gene TRBD1, 5 bases. Germline CDR1 and CDR2: SEHNR and FQNEAQ (reference sequence). Between the trimmed V and J ends, which lost 8 bases and 7 bases, there was a span of 15 bases. This CDR3 contains 14 residues. The CDR3 spells CASGGTLGNSPLHF. The CDR3 DNA sequence: TGTGCCAGCGGGGGGACTTTGGGGAATTCACCCCTCCACTTT.

V and J are TRBV7-2 and TRBJ2-3; D unclear. This CDR3 has 12 amino acids. Trimming stripped 4 bases from V and 6 bases from J, with 8 bases between. In germline, CDR1 is SGHTA, CDR2 FQGNSA. Here the CDR3 reads CASSSSYDTQYF. The CDR3, as DNA: TGTGCCAGCAGCTCCTCCTACGATACGCAGTATTTT.

CDR3 coding DNA: TGTGCCTGGATACGGGGAGGAGCTGGGGCCAACGTCCTGACTTTC. Protein product: CAWIRGGAGANVLTF. The chain combines TRBV30 with TRBJ2-6; D is possibly TRBD2 (6 bases). This CDR3 has 15 amino acids. In germline, CDR1 is GTSNPN, CDR2 SVGIG (reference sequence). Trimming took off 4 bases at V and 2 bases at J, with 12 bases between the two ends.

The V gene is TRBV21-1, the J gene TRBJ1-5. TRBV21-1 is recorded as a pseudogene. This CDR3 comprises 13 residues. The CDR3 sequence is CASRPGGGQPQHF. The CDR3 nucleotides read TGTGCCAGCAGACCGGGAGGGGGGCAGCCCCAGCATTTT.